This T cell receptor beta chain is drawn from a study of T cell responses to AZD1222 COVID-19 vaccine. Study summary: Second doses were pooled across both intervals (about 4 or about 12 weeks).

This clone was counted a few times. The antigen is undetermined. The repertoire was sequenced with immunoSEQ multiplex PCR; TCRdb's copy has only in-frame clones and lacks some. This table holds approximately 94,000 clones, around 90% found once. Whole-study results and caveats: Reports say nearly half of spike-specific TCRs go after unmutated variant regions. Spike regions recognized by vaccine-associated CD4 TCRs spanned the protein, led by 160-218 and 743-854. Spike-specific TCR depth and breadth grew after two AZD1222 doses.

This CDR3 contains 14 residues. V shed 7 bases and J 6 bases; nucleotides not matched to a gene: 9. Germline values: CDR1 MDHEN, CDR2 SYDVKM. Specimen: peripheral blood, collected on day 0 of AZD1222 vaccination. The genes are TRBV28 and TRBJ2-1, with 7 bases that match TRBD2. The origin of this receptor is an adult in good health. CDR3 residues: CASTETGTTNEQFF. The CDR3 coding sequence is TGTGCCAGCACCGAAACCGGGACTACCAATGAGCAGTTCTTC. Combining the CDR3 with reference TRBV28 and TRBJ2-1 gives the whole variable domain DVKVTQSSRYLVKRTGEKVFLECVQDMDHENMFWYRQDPGLGLRLIYFSYDVKMKEKGDIPEGYSVSREKKERFSLILESASTNQTSMYLCASTETGTTNEQFFGPGTRLTVL.